This T cell receptor (beta chain) was identified during a study of T-cell memory formation after mild COVID-19. This clonotype was seen more than once but under ten times. TCRdb recomputed calls from the 5' RACE reads with MiXCR, one row per CDR3 protein. Of approximately 560,000 distinct CDR3 sequences in the sample, 17% were seen once. Input material: PBMCs or a T cell subset sorted from them (not recorded which). This clonotype originated in an adult woman who had mild COVID-19 (a few samples of this study predate the infection). Cell type and time point are not known.

The CDR3 bases are TGCAGTGCTAGAGCCGACTCGGACGGCTACGAGCAGTACTTC. It is translated as CSARADSDGYEQYF. The V and J genes are TRBV20-1 and TRBJ2-7, with unresolved D. Germline V gene data show CDR1 as DFQATT and CDR2 as SNEGSKA (reference sequence). The CDR3 extends over 14 amino acids. Trimming removed 1 base from V and 3 bases from J, with 13 bases in between.